The 17 T cell receptor beta chains reported below all come from one sample, sequenced in a study of T-cell reconstitution after alpha-beta-depleted transplantation in children. It was with unique molecular identifiers that the TCRbeta library was prepared. A single record per CDR3 protein comes from TCRdb applying MiXCR to the PCR reads. This sample has about 260,000 distinct CDR3 sequences, with 6.5% to 9% found just once. The sample was PBMCs, mostly from graft donor cells, taken 180 days after TCRalphabeta/CD19-depleted stem cell transplant. The receptors were sampled from a male patient younger than 18 who had a stem cell transplant for acute lymphoblastic leukemia, so the T cells may come from the graft donor.

This clonotype occurred many times. The chain couples TRBV11-2 to TRBJ1-1; no definite D call. V lost 6 bases and J 4 bases, leaving 18 bases between the germline ends. Germline V lookup: CDR1 SGHAT, CDR2 FQNNGV. CDR3 length equals 15 residues. The chain's CDR3 is CASSPRPERGTEAFF. CDR3 nucleotide sequence: TGTGCCAGCAGTCCCCGGCCTGAGCGGGGCACTGAAGCTTTCTTT.

This clonotype was observed a single time. A read error may be the cause here, since a much bigger clone is one base away. This CDR3 fails to terminate in the conserved phenylalanine or tryptophan, so it likely reflects a read error. V usage is TRBV5-1 and J usage is TRBJ2-3; possibly TRBD1 for D (5 bases). Germline CDR1 and CDR2: SGHRS and YFSETQ. The CDR3 totals 16 residues. Between the trimmed V and J ends, which lost 0 bases and 1 base, there was a span of 12 bases. Written as DNA, the CDR3 is TGCGCCAGCAGCTTGGGACAGCTTCCTCGCACAGATACGCAGTATCTT. Its protein product is CASSLGQLPRTDTQYL.

In this sample, this clonotype turned up many times. The genes are TRBV15 and TRBJ1-2; D is unclear. Germline assignment: CDR1 LNHNV and CDR2 YYDKDF (reference sequence). Trimming pared 9 bases from V and 1 base from J, leaving 15 bases between. This CDR3 is built from 14 residues. In DNA, the CDR3 is TGTGCCACGACCGGACTGCGTGTTAACTATGGCTACACCTTC. Amino acids: CATTGLRVNYGYTF.

There are many counts of this clonotype. The V and J genes are TRBV28 and TRBJ2-7, with 8 bases lining up with TRBD1. This CDR3 is built from 18 residues. Germline V gene data show CDR1 as MDHEN and CDR2 as SYDVKM. J lost 4 bases, V lost 2 bases, and 16 bases had no gene match. DNA of the CDR3: TGTGCCAGCAGTTTAGCGGAAATAGGACAGGGAAGGAAGTACGAGCAGTACTTC. It yields the protein CASSLAEIGQGRKYEQYF.

This clonotype was detected ten times or more. The V gene is TRBV28, the J gene TRBJ1-1; 11 nucleotides agree with TRBD1. Germline values: CDR1 MDHEN, CDR2 SYDVKM. J lost 1 base, V lost 4 bases, and 8 bases had no gene match. This CDR3 comprises 17 residues. CDR3 sequence reads: CASSSPDRGPRNTEAFF. In DNA form, the CDR3 reads TGTGCCAGCAGTTCCCCGGACAGGGGGCCGCGGAACACTGAAGCTTTCTTT. The whole variable domain, remainder taken from reference TRBV28 and TRBJ1-1, is DVKVTQSSRYLVKRTGEKVFLECVQDMDHENMFWYRQDPGLGLRLIYFSYDVKMKEKGDIPEGYSVSREKKERFSLILESASTNQTSMYLCASSSPDRGPRNTEAFFGQGTRLTVV.

This clonotype has a count of ten or more. The chain combines TRBV28 with TRBJ1-4; perhaps TRBD1 as D (6 bases). Per germline, CDR1 MDHEN and CDR2 SYDVKM. This CDR3 comprises 14 residues. Deletions cut 7 bases from V and 7 bases from J, with 16 bases between. The chain's CDR3 is CASTRWGASEKLFF. In nucleotides, the CDR3 is TGTGCCAGCACTCGCTGGGGGGCAAGTGAAAAACTGTTTTTT.

This clonotype showed up many times. The chain joins TRBV7-3 to TRBJ2-7; unclear D gene. The CDR3 runs to 13 residues. Trimming shortened V by 0 bases and J by 2 bases, and 5 bases separated the two germline ends. Germline V gene data show CDR1 as SGHTA and CDR2 as FQGTGA. DNA of the CDR3: TGTGCCAGCAGCTTAACCAGTGCCTACGAGCAGTACTTC. It yields the protein CASSLTSAYEQYF.

Ten or more counts support this clonotype. The V and J genes are TRBV24-1 and TRBJ1-1; D gene uncertain. This CDR3 comprises 13 residues. Trimming took off 7 bases at V and 3 bases at J, with 11 bases between the two ends. The germline gives CDR1 KGHDR, CDR2 SFDVKD. In nucleotides, the CDR3 is TGTGCCACCAGGGATGGCGTGGACACTGAAGCTTTCTTT. Translation: CATRDGVDTEAFF.

Many counts were recorded for this clonotype. Written as DNA, the CDR3 is TGCGCCAGCAGTCTGCAAAACAGGGTCGAGTGGGATGAGCAGTTCTTC. Its protein is CASSLQNRVEWDEQFF. This chain uses TRBV4-3 with TRBJ2-1; D possibly corresponds to TRBD1 (6 bases). V dropped 6 bases and J dropped 8 bases, with 23 bases sitting between them. CDR1 is LGHNA and CDR2 is YSLEER in the germline V gene. This CDR3 has 16 residues.

This clonotype was observed many times. The rearrangement joins TRBV28 to TRBJ1-4; D ambiguous. The germline V and J ends were trimmed by 3 bases and 4 bases, with 6 bases remaining between them. The V gene's germline CDR1 is MDHEN and CDR2 SYDVKM. The CDR3 loop spans 13 amino acids. The CDR3 loop is CASSFRGNEKLFF. CDR3 sequence (DNA): TGTGCCAGCAGTTTCCGGGGTAATGAAAAACTGTTTTTT.

This rearrangement joins TRBV12-3 or TRBV12-4 to TRBJ1-3; 8 bases map to TRBD1. The CDR3 extends over 16 amino acids. The J segment lost 4 bases and the V segment lost 6 bases, leaving 11 bases of the junction unmatched. DNA of the CDR3: TGTGCCAGCAGGAGAGCAGGGGGCGCAGAAGGAAACACCATATATTTT. Translation gives CASRRAGGAEGNTIYF.

The chain links TRBV20-1 to TRBJ1-4; D uncertain. Germline V lookup: CDR1 DFQATT, CDR2 SNEGSKA (reference sequence). V lost 8 bases and J 8 bases, leaving 18 bases between the germline ends. The CDR3 consists of 13 residues. The chain's CDR3 is CSPFLGPPEKLFF. DNA of the CDR3: TGCAGTCCCTTTCTCGGCCCTCCCGAAAAACTGTTTTTT.

This clonotype was recorded at least ten times. J is TRBJ2-1 and V is TRBV6-2 or TRBV6-3; 7 bases align to TRBD2. CDR1 is MNHEY, CDR2 SVGEGT, per germline. Germline trimming cut 4 bases from V and 12 bases from J; bases unmatched to any gene: 6. This CDR3 region has 12 residues. Written as DNA, the CDR3 is TGTGCCAGCAGTTCGACTAGCCTTAGGCAGTTCTTC. It encodes CASSSTSLRQFF.

This clonotype was counted a few times. The chain uses TRBV20-1 and TRBJ1-1; D uncertain. Trimming pared 5 bases from V and 1 base from J, leaving 11 bases between. CDR1 DFQATT and CDR2 SNEGSKA come from the germline V gene (reference sequence). The CDR3 loop spans 13 amino acids. The CDR3 spells CSAPYGPNTEAFF. CDR3 sequence (DNA): TGCAGTGCTCCATACGGACCGAACACTGAAGCTTTCTTT.

This clonotype has a handful of counts. J is TRBJ2-7 and V is TRBV7-9, with D perhaps TRBD1 (5 bases). With 2 bases removed from V and 5 bases from J, the gap between germline ends came to 7 bases. The CDR3 has 12 amino acids. Germline CDR1 and CDR2: SEHNR and FQNEAQ (reference sequence). DNA of the CDR3: TGTGCCAGCAGCTTATTAGGGGACGAGCAGTACTTC. It yields the protein CASSLLGDEQYF.

This clonotype showed up many times. The gene calls are TRBV25-1 and TRBJ2-7; D gene ambiguous. V was pared by 3 bases and J by 4 bases, with 10 bases between. The CDR3 extends over 13 amino acids. Germline lookup yields CDR1 MGHDK and CDR2 SYGVNS. The CDR3 sequence: CASSDEDFYEQYF. In DNA form, the CDR3 reads TGTGCCAGCAGTGATGAAGATTTTTACGAGCAGTACTTC.

In this sample, this clonotype turned up many times. This chain connects TRBV4-3 to TRBJ1-6; D not resolved. Germline loops: CDR1 LGHNA, CDR2 YSLEER. This CDR3 has 14 amino acids. V gave up 0 bases and J gave up 4 bases, with 4 bases separating them. DNA of the CDR3: TGCGCCAGCAGCCAAGACGGTTATAATTCACCCCTCCACTTT. Protein product: CASSQDGYNSPLHF.